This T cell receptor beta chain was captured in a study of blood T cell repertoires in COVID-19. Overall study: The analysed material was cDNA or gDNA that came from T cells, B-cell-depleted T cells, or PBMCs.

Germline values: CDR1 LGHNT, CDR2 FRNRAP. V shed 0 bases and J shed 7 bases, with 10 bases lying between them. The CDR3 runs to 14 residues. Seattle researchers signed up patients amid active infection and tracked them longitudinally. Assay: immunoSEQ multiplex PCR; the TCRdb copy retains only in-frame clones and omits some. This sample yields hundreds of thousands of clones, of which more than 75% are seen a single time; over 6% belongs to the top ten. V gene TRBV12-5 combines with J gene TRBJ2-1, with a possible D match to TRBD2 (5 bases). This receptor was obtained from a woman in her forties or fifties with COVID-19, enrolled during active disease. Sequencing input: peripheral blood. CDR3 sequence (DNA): TGTGCTAGTGGTTTGGTTGCCCGGGGTAATGAGCAGTTCTTC. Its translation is CASGLVARGNEQFF.